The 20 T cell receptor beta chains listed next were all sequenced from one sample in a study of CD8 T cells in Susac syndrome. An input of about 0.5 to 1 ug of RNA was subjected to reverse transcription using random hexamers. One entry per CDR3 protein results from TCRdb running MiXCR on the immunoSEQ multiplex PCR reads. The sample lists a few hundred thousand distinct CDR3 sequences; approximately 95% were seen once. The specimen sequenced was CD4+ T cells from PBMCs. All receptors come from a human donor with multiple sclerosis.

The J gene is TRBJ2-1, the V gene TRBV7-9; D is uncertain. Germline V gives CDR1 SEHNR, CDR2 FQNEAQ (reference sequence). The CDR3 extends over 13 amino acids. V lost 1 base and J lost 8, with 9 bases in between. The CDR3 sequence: CASSLVGGHEQFF. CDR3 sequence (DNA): TGTGCCAGCAGCTTAGTCGGTGGTCATGAGCAGTTCTTC.

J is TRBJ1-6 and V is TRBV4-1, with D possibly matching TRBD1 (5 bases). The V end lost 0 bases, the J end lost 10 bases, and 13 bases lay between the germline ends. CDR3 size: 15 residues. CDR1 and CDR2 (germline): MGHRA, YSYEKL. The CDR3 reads CASSQDLPGVSPLHF. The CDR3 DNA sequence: TGCGCCAGCAGCCAAGACCTTCCGGGGGTCTCACCCCTCCACTTT.

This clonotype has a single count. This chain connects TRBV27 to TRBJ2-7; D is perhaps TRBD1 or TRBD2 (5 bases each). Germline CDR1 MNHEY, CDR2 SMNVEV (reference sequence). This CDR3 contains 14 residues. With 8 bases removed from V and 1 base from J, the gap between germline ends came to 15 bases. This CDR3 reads CASSQWGKSYEQYF. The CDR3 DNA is TGTGCCAGCTCTCAATGGGGGAAATCCTACGAGCAGTACTTC.

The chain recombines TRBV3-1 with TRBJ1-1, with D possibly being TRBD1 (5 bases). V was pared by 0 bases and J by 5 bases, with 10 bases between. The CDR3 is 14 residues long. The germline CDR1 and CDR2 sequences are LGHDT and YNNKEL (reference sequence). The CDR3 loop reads CASSQEAGRTEAFF. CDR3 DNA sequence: TGTGCCAGCAGCCAAGAGGCAGGGCGTACTGAAGCTTTCTTT.

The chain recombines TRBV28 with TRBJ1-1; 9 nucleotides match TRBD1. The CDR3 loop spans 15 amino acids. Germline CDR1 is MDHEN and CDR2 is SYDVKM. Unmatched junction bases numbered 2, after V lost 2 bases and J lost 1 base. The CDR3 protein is CASSLMGQGNTEAFF. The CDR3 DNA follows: TGTGCCAGCAGTTTAATGGGACAGGGGAACACTGAAGCTTTCTTT.

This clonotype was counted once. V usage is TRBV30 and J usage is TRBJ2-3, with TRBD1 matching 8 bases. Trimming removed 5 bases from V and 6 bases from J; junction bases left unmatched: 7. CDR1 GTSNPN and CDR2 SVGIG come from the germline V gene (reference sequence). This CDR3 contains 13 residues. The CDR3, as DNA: TGTGCCTGGGAAGGCAGGGGGCAGGATACGCAGTATTTT. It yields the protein CAWEGRGQDTQYF.

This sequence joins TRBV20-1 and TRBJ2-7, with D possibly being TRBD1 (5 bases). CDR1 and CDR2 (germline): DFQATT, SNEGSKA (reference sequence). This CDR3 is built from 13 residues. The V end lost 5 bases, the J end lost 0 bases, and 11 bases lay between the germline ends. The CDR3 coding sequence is TGCAGTGCTGTACAGGTTGTCTCCTACGAGCAGTACTTC. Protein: CSAVQVVSYEQYF.

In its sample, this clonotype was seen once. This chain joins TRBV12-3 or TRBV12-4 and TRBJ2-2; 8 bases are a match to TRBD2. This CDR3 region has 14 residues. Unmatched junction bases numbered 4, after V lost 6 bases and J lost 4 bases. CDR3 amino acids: CASRVAGITGELFF. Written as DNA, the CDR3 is TGTGCCAGCAGAGTAGCGGGAATCACCGGGGAGCTGTTTTTT.

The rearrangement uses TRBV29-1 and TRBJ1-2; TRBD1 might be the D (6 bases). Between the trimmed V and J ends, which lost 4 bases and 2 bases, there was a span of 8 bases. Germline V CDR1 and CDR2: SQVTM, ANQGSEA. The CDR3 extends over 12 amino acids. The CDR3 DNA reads TGCAGCGTTGTAGGACAGAACTATGGCTACACCTTC. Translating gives CSVVGQNYGYTF.

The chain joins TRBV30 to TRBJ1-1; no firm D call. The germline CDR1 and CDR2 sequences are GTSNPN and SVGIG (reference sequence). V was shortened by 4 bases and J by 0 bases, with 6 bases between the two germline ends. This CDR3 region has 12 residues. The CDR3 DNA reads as TGTGCCTGGATGGAAGTGAACACTGAAGCTTTCTTT. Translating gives CAWMEVNTEAFF.

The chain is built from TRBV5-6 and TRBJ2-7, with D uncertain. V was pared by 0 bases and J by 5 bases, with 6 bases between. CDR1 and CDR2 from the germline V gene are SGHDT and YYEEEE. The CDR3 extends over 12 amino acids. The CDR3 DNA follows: TGTGCCAGCAGCTTGGAACCAGACGAGCAGTACTTC. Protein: CASSLEPDEQYF.

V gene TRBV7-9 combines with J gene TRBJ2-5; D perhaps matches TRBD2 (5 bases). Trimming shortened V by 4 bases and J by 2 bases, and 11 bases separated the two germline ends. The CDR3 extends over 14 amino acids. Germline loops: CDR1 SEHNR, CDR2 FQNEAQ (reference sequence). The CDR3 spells CASSSGIYQETQYF. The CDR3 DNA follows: TGTGCCAGCAGCTCCGGGATTTATCAAGAGACCCAGTACTTC.

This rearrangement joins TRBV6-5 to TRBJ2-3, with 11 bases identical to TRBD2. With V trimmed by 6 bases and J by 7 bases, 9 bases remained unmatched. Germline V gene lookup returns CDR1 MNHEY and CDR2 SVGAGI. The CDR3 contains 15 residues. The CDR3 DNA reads TGTGCCAGCAGGGGGACCGGGACTAGCGGATATACGCAGTATTTT. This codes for CASRGTGTSGYTQYF.

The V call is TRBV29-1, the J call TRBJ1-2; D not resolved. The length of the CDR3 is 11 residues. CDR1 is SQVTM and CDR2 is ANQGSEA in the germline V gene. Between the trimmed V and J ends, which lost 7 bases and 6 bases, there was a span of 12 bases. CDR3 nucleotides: TGCAGCGCCGACGGGCCGGATGGCTACACCTTC. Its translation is CSADGPDGYTF.

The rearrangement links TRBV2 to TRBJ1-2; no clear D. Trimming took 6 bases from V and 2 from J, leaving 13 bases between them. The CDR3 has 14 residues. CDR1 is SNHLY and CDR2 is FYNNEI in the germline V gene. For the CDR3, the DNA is TGTGCCAGCAGCCCCCTTGGGTTAAACTATGGCTACACCTTC. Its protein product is CASSPLGLNYGYTF.

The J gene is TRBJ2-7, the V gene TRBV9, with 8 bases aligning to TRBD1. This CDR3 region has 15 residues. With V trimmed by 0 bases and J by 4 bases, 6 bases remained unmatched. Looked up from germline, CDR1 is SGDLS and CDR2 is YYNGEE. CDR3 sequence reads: CASSVATGGRYEQYF. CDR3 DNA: TGTGCCAGCAGCGTAGCTACAGGGGGACGGTACGAGCAGTACTTC. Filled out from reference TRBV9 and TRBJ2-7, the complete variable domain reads DSGVTQTPKHLITATGQRVTLRCSPRSGDLSVYWYQQSLDQGLQFLIQYYNGEERAKGNILERFSAQQFPDLHSELNLSSLELGDSALYFCASSVATGGRYEQYFGPGTRLTVT.

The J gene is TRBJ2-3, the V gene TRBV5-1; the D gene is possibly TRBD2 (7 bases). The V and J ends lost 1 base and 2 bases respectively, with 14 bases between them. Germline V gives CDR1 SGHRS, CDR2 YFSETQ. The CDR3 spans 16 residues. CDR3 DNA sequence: TGCGCCAGCAGCTTGCGGGGGGCGAGTCCCACAGATACGCAGTATTTT. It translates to CASSLRGASPTDTQYF.

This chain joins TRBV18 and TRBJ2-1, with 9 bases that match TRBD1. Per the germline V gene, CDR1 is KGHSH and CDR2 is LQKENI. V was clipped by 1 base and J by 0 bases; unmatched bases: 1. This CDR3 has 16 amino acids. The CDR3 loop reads CASSPRDRVSYNEQFF. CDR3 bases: TGTGCCAGCTCACCACGGGACAGGGTCTCCTACAATGAGCAGTTCTTC.

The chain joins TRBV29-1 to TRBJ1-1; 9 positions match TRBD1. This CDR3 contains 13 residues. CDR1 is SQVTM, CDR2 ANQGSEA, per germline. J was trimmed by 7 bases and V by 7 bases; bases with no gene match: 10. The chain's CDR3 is CSGNTGTGFEAFF. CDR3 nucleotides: TGCAGCGGTAATACCGGGACAGGGTTTGAAGCTTTCTTT.

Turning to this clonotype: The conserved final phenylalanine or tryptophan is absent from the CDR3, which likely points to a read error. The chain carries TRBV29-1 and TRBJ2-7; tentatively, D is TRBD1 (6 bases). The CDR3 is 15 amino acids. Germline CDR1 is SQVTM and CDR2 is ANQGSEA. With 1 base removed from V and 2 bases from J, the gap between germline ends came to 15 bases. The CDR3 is CSVEVPGARTYEQYL. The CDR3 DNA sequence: TGCAGCGTTGAAGTGCCAGGGGCCCGAACCTACGAGCAGTACCTC.